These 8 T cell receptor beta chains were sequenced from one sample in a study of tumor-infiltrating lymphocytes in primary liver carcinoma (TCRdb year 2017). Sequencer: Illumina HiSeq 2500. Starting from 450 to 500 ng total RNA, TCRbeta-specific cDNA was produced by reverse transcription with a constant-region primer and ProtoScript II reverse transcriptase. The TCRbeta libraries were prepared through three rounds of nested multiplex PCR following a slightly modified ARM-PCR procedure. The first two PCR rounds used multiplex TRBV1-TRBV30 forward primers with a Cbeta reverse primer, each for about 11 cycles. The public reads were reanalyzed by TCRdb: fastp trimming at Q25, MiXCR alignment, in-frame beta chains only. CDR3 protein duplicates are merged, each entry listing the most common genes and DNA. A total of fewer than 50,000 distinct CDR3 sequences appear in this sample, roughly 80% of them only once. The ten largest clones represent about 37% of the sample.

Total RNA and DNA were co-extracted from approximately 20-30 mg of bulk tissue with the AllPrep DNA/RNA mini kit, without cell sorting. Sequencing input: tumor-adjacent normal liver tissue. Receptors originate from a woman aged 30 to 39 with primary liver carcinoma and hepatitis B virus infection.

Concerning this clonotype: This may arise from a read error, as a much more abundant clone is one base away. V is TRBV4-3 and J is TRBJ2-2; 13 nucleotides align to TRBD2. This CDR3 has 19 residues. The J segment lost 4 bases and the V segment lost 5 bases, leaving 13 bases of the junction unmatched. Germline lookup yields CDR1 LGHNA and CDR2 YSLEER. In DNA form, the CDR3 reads TGCGCCAGCAGCGTACTAGCGGGAGGGCCCCGTTCGATCACCGGGGAGCTGTTTTTT. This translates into CASSVLAGGPRSITGELFF.

The CDR3 nucleotides are TGCAGCGTTGAAGAGGAAACAGGGTTCTCGGAGGAGCAGTACTTC. This codes for CSVEEETGFSEEQYF. The chain has TRBV29-1 and TRBJ2-7, with D possibly TRBD1 on 6 matching bases. Germline-derived CDR1 and CDR2 are SQVTM and ANQGSEA. The V and J ends lost 0 bases and 7 bases respectively, with 19 bases between them. The CDR3 runs 15 residues.

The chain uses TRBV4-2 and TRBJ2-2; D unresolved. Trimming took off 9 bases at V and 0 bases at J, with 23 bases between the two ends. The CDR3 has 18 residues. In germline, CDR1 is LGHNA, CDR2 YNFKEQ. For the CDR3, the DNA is TGTGCCAGTAAGAGGACCGTGAGGTGGGATACGAACACCGGGGAGCTGTTTTTT. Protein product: CASKRTVRWDTNTGELFF.

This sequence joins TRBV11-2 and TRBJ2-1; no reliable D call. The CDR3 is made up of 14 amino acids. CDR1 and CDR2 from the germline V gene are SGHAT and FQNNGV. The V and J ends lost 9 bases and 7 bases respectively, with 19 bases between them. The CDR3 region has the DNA TGTGCCAGGAGCCTCGTGGGGAAGTGGAATGAGCAGTTCTTC. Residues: CARSLVGKWNEQFF.

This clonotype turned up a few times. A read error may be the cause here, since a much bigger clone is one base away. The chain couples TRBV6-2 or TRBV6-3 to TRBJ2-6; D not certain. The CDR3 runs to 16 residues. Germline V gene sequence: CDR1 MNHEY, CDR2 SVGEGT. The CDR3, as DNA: TGTGCCGGCAGTATAGGTGGTGACTCTGGGGCCAACGTCCTGACTTTC. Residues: CAGSIGGDSGANVLTF.

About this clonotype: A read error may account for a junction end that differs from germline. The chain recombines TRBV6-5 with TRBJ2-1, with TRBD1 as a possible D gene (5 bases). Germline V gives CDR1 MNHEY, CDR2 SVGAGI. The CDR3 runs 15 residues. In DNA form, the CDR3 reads TGTCCCAGCAGTCTTGGTCTATGGGGCCCCAATGAGCAGTTCTTC. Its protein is CPSSLGLWGPNEQFF.

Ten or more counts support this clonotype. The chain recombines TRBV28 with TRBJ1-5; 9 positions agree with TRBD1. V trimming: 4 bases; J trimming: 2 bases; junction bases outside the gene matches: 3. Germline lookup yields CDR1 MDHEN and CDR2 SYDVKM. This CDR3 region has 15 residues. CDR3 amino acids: CASSSRTGGNQPQHF. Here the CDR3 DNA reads TGTGCCAGCAGTTCGAGGACAGGGGGCAATCAGCCCCAGCATTTT.

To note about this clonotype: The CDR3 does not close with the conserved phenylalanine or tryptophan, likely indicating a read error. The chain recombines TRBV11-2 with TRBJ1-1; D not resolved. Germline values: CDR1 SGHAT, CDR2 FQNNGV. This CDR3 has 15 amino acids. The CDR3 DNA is TGTGCCACCAGCTTAGGCCGGGGATTTTATACTGAAGCTTTCTAT. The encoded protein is CATSLGRGFYTEAFY.